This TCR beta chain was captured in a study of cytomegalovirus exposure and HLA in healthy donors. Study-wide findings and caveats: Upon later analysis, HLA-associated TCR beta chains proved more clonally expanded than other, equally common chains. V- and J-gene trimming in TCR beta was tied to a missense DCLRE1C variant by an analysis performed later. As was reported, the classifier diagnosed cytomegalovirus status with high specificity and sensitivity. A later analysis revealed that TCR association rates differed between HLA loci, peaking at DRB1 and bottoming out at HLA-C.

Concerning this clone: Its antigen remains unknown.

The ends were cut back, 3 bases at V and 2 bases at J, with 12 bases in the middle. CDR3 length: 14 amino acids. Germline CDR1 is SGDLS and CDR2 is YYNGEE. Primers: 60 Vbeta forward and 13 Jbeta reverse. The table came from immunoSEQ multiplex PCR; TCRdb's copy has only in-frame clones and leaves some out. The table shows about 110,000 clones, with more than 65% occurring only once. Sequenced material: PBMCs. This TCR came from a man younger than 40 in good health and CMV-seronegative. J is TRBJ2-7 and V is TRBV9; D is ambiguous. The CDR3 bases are TGTGCCAGCAGCGCAACCGGCGACACCTACGAGCAGTACTTC. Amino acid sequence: CASSATGDTYEQYF.